This TCR beta chain was recovered during a study of molecular identifiers for immune sequencing clone quantification. This clonotype was observed many times. CDR3 length: 17 residues. The junction had 14 bases not matched to a gene; V was cut back by 0 bases and J by 6 bases. The V gene's germline CDR1 is SEHNR and CDR2 FQNEAQ (reference sequence). TCRdb ran MiXCR on the PCR reads and lists one entry per CDR3 protein. This table holds about 640,000 distinct CDR3 sequences, around 20% found once. Sequenced material: naive CD8+ T cells from blood, with Jurkat cell RNA spiked in. Subset given: FACS-sorted CD8+CD4-CCR7+CD45RA+ naive T cells. The TCR was taken from a human donor in good health. Some libraries in this study had Jurkat cell RNA spiked in. This rearrangement joins TRBV7-9 to TRBJ2-7; 7 bases map to TRBD2. CDR3 nucleotides: TGTGCCAGCAGCTTAGCGCGTGGAGCGGGAAGAGAGGCCGAGCAGTACTTC. Protein product: CASSLARGAGREAEQYF.